This T cell receptor beta chain was identified during a study of human CD8 memory T cell subsets. Study findings and constraints: Diversity in stem-like memory and precursor exhausted T cells was similarly high, unlike effector memory cells. Stem-like memory T cell repertoires overlapped minimally with precursor exhausted T cell repertoires.

Classification as TPEX applied to CCR7+ PD-1+ TIGIT+ early memory CD8+ T cells bearing exhausted-like traits. Total CD8+ T cells underwent enrichment via negative magnetic separation. As concerns this clonotype: Its target is unknown.

UMI-labeled 5' RACE produced the TCR beta libraries. TCRdb derives one entry per CDR3 protein from the 5' RACE reads, leaving out DNA. This sample's clone table lists 6,700 or so distinct CDR3 sequences. Germline-derived CDR1 and CDR2 are DFQATT and SNEGSKA (reference sequence). CDR3 length: 11 residues. This chain links TRBV20-1 with TRBJ2-7. The source of this sequence is a human donor in good health. The sequencing input was CD8+ T cells from PBMCs. The CDR3 loop reads CSARHSYEQYF.